The source of this T cell receptor beta chain is a study of T cells in Graves' hyperthyroidism and ophthalmopathy. A word on this clonotype: The antigen is undetermined.

Broader study findings: Most thyroid-expanded clonotypes above 0.001 were also found in blood. Before onset, ophthalmopathy was predicted by the model a median around 6 months earlier.

Using RNA transcripts as the source, TCR beta CDR3 regions were amplified. TCR CDR3 underwent first-round RT-PCR with the HTBI primer set. TCRdb ran MiXCR on the multiplex PCR reads and lists one entry per CDR3 protein. Seen here are about 96,000 distinct CDR3 sequences, 51% observed once, and the top ten hold around 29%. The germline CDR1 and CDR2 sequences are WSHSY and SAAADI. The CDR3 is 14 residues long. V was cut by 8 bases and J by 5 bases, with 18 bases left in between. V is TRBV10-2 and J is TRBJ2-5, with D maybe TRBD1 (5 bases). Sequencing used blood. This clonotype originated in a woman aged 40 to 49 with Graves' hyperthyroidism. CDR3 in amino acids: CASQPLVRAETQYF. Written as DNA, the CDR3 is TGCGCCAGCCAGCCCCTAGTCAGGGCGGAGACCCAGTACTTC.